This T cell receptor (beta chain) stems from a study of CD8+ T cells in alopecia areata. Study-level information: It was 6 to 18 months of tofacitinib, and then there were 6 months off drug.

Regarding treatment: oral pan-JAK inhibitor, 5-10 mg twice daily. CD4+ and CD8+ T cells were sorted from PBMCs stained for CD3, CD4 and CD8. TCR sequencing used cDNA made by reverse transcription of extracted RNA. Sequenced by immunoSEQ multiplex PCR; TCRdb stores in-frame clones only, minus some. In the table there are about 180,000 clones, roughly 50% of which are singletons. Note on this clone: What it binds is unknown.

Whole-study results and caveats: In lesional scalp, particularly from alopecia totalis/universalis, clonality was higher than in normal scalp.

This CDR3 region has 16 residues. The germline CDR1 and CDR2 sequences are LNHNV and YYDKDF (reference sequence). With 2 bases clipped from V and 7 bases from J, the junction kept 8 bases outside the gene matches. The receptor was derived from a human donor with alopecia areata. The J gene is TRBJ1-1, the V gene TRBV15, with 12 bases identical to TRBD1. The starting material was CD4+ T cells sorted from blood, obtained around week 55, from a patient treated with tofacitinib. This CDR3 is CATSRNPGQGAYEAFF. For the CDR3, the DNA is TGTGCCACCAGCAGAAACCCGGGACAGGGGGCCTATGAAGCTTTCTTT.